This TCR beta chain was recovered during a study of shared clonotypes between healthy human individuals. Study-wide background: Each donor had three CD4 naive, three CD4 memory, two CD8 naive and one CD8 memory plate.

Naivety among CD8 cells was defined by CD45RO negativity and positive CCR7 selection, thereby excluding terminally differentiated effector memory CD45RA+ cells. All the donors were Caucasian adults who lived in Nashville, Tennessee. The CDR3 has 14 amino acids. The germline V gene encodes CDR1 SGHVS and CDR2 FNYEAQ. With V trimmed by 4 bases and J by 4 bases, 5 bases remained unmatched. Genomic DNA from each subset was divided evenly over several immunoSEQ plates. Sorted-subset replicate PCR reactions were performed with 200 ng DNA, corresponding to 25,000 to 35,000 T cell genomes. This table comes from immunoSEQ multiplex PCR, and its TCRdb copy is limited to in-frame clones, with some not included. The data show about 580,000 clones, with roughly 98% seen just once and 0.3% held by the top ten.

The TCR was taken from a man aged 25 to 40 in good health. What was sequenced was naive CD8+ T cells sorted from blood. The V and J genes are TRBV7-6 and TRBJ1-1; 8 bases match TRBD1. CDR3 in DNA: TGTGCCAGCAGCTCGACAGGGGTGGGCACTGAAGCTTTCTTT. Amino acid sequence: CASSSTGVGTEAFF.